The sequence of this T cell receptor (beta chain) was determined in a study of shared clonotypes between healthy human individuals. Study results and limitations: Naive subsets generally had larger estimated richness than memory subsets. Among donors, sharing of clonotypes was expected to be affected by sequencing depth. Sampling was confined to blood; repertoires within tissues likely differ.

Terminally differentiated effector memory CD45RA+ cells were left out of the naive CD8 fraction, which was CD45RO-negative and positively selected for CCR7. Only in-frame clones appear in the TCRdb table, and some are missing; sequencing was by immunoSEQ multiplex PCR. The repertoire holds some 2.1 million clones, with about 94% as singletons. Between the trimmed V and J ends, which lost 5 bases and 1 base, there was a span of 17 bases. Per germline, CDR1 SEHNR and CDR2 FQNEAQ (reference sequence). The CDR3 spans 16 residues. Details on this clone: Its cognate antigen is unknown.

The source is a man aged 18 to 29 in good health. Some clones in this sample may be carry-over from other donors' samples. The sequenced sample consisted of naive CD8+ T cells from PBMCs. V gene TRBV7-9 combines with J gene TRBJ1-2; no clear D. The CDR3 sequence: CASSPTVWSFNYGYTF. CDR3 bases: TGTGCCAGCAGCCCCACGGTGTGGTCGTTTAACTATGGCTACACCTTC.